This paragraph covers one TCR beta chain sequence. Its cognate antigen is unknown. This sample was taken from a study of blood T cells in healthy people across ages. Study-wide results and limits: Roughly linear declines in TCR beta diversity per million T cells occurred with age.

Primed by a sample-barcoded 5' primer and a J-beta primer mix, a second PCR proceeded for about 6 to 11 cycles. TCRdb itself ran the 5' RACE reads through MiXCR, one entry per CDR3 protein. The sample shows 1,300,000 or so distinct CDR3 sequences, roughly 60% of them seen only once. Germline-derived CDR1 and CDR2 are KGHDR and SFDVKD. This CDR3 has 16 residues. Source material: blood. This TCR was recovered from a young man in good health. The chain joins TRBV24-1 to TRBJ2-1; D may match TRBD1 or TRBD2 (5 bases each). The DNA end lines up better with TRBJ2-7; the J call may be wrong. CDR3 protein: CATSEPGRSSDNEQYF. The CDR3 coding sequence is TGTGCCACCAGTGAGCCGGGACGGTCCTCAGACAATGAGCAGTACTTC.